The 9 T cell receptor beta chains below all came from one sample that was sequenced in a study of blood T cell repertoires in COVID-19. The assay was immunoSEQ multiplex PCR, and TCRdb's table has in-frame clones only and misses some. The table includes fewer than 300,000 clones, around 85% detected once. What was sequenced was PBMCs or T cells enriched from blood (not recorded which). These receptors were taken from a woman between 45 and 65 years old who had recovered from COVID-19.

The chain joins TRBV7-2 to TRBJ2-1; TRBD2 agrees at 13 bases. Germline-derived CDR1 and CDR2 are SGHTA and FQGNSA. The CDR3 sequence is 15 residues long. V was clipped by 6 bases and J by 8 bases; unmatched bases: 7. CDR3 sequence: CASRKLAGGPDEQFF. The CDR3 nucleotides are TGTGCCAGCAGGAAACTAGCGGGGGGGCCCGATGAGCAGTTCTTC.

CDR3 loop: CAISARGLYTF. As DNA, the CDR3 is TGTGCCATCAGTGCTAGGGGGCTCTACACCTTC. The V call is TRBV10-3, the J call TRBJ1-2, with 7 nucleotides matching TRBD1. The CDR3 consists of 11 residues. V trimming: 4 bases; J trimming: 10 bases; junction bases outside the gene matches: 3. Germline CDR1 is ENHRY and CDR2 is SYGVKD.

The chain's CDR3 is CASSVRGDTQYF. DNA for the CDR3: TGTGCCAGCAGTGTCAGGGGGGATACGCAGTATTTT. The V and J genes are TRBV27 and TRBJ2-3, with 7 bases matching TRBD1. The J segment lost 6 bases and the V segment lost 5 bases, leaving 2 bases of the junction unmatched. The CDR3 length is 12 residues. In germline, CDR1 is MNHEY, CDR2 SMNVEV (reference sequence).

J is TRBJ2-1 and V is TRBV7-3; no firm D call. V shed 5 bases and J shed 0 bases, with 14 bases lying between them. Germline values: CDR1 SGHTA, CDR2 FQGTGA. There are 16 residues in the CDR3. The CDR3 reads CASSPDPPSSYNEQFF. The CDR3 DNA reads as TGTGCCAGCAGCCCAGACCCTCCTAGCTCCTACAATGAGCAGTTCTTC.

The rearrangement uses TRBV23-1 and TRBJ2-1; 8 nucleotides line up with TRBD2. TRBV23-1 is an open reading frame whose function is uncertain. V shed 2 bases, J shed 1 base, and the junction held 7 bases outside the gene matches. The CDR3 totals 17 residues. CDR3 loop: CASSQQPGLGSYNEQFF. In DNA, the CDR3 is TGCGCCAGCAGTCAACAACCGGGACTAGGGTCCTACAATGAGCAGTTCTTC.

The CDR3 spells CASSPREGGNEKLFF. The CDR3 coding sequence is TGTGCCAGCTCACCCCGAGAGGGGGGGAATGAAAAACTGTTTTTT. The J gene is TRBJ1-4, the V gene TRBV18; possibly TRBD1 for D (6 bases). The CDR3 consists of 15 residues. Germline V gene sequence: CDR1 KGHSH, CDR2 LQKENI. V lost 3 bases, J lost 5 bases, and 13 bases lay in between.

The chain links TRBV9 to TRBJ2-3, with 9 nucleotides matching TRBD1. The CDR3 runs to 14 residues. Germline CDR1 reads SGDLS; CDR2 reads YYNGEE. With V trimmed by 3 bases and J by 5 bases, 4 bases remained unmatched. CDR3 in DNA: TGTGCCAGCAGCGCCGGGACAGGGCAAGATACGCAGTATTTT. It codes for CASSAGTGQDTQYF.

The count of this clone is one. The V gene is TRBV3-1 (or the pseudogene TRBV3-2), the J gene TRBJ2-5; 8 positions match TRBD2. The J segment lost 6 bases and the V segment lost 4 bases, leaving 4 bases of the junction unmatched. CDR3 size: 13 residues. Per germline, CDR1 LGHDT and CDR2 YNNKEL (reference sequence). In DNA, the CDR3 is TGTGCCAGCAGCCGGGTAGCGGGGAAGACCCAGTACTTC. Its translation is CASSRVAGKTQYF.

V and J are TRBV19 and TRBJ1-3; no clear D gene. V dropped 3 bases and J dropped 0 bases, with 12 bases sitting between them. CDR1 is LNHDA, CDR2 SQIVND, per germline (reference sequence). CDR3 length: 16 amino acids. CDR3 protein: CASSIRGYTSGNTIYF. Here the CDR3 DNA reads TGTGCCAGTAGTATTCGCGGGTATACCTCTGGAAACACCATATATTTT.